Listed below are T cell receptor beta chains from one sample, sequenced in a study of human T cells and chemical hapten exposure. TCRdb re-called the RACE reads through MiXCR, storing one row per CDR3 protein. Here the sample spans 300,000 to 400,000 distinct CDR3 sequences, roughly 4.6% being singletons. Specimen: whole blood, collected in connection with sensitization to the hapten diphenylcyclopropenone (DPC). The receptor source for this set is a woman between 45 and 60 years old with alopecia areata. Some clones in this sample may be carry-over from other donors' samples. The CDR3 runs from the conserved cysteine through the conserved F or W. A D gene is named only where the DNA matches it firmly. Clone size is given for some rows only: seen once, a few or many times, or a class if the clone is expanded.

TGTGCCAGCAGCTTGACAGGGGACACCGGGGAGCTGTTTTTT | CASSLTGDTGELFF | TRBJ2-2 | TRBV9 | TRBD1 | many
TGCAGCACCGGGACACCCTACGAGCAGTACTTC | CSTGTPYEQYF | TRBJ2-7 | TRBV29-1 | - | many
TGTGCCAGCAGTGACGCGGGGGACGCCTACGAGCAGTACTTC | CASSDAGDAYEQYF | TRBJ2-7 | TRBV2 | TRBD2 | many
TGTGCCAGCAGTTACGCTCAGGCGTTGAAGAACATTCAGTACTTC | CASSYAQALKNIQYF | TRBJ2-4 | TRBV6-2/TRBV6-3 | - | many
TGTGCTAGTGGTCCAGCTAACTACAATGAGCAGTTCTTC | CASGPANYNEQFF | TRBJ2-1 | TRBV12-5 | - | few
TGTGCCAGCAGCGTCCGGAGCGGGGCGTCCTACAATGAGCAGTTCTTC | CASSVRSGASYNEQFF | TRBJ2-1 | TRBV9 | TRBD2 | many
TGCAGTGCTAGAGATGCCCGGGCGGGGGCCAACGTCCTGACTTTC | CSARDARAGANVLTF | TRBJ2-6 | TRBV20-1 | - | -
TGTGCCAGCAACCTACCATCCGCAGATACGCAGTATTTT | CASNLPSADTQYF | TRBJ2-3 | TRBV12-3/TRBV12-4 | - | few
TGCAGTGCAGGGGGGGCTAGCGGGATGTCAGATACGCAGTATTTT | CSAGGASGMSDTQYF | TRBJ2-3 | TRBV20-1 | TRBD2 | many
TGTGCCAGCAGTGTCGGGACAGGGGGCTTCACTGAAGCTTTCTTT | CASSVGTGGFTEAFF | TRBJ1-1 | TRBV6-5 | TRBD1 | few
TGTGCCAGCAGTTCACCGACCGGGACCTTCGTTTGGTACTTC | CASSSPTGTFVWYF | TRBJ2-4 | TRBV28 | - | many
TGTGCCAGCAGAACCGCAAATTCACCCCTCCACTTT | CASRTANSPLHF | TRBJ1-6 | TRBV5-6 | - | many
TGCGCCAGCAGCTTGGGGGACAGGGGGATTGAAGCTTTCTTT | CASSLGDRGIEAFF | TRBJ1-1 | TRBV5-1 | TRBD1 | few
TGCGCCAGCACACCCGGCGTGGCAGATACGCAGTATTTT | CASTPGVADTQYF | TRBJ2-3 | TRBV5-1 | - | many
TGCAGTGCTAGAGTCAATAGCAATCAGCCCCAGCATTTT | CSARVNSNQPQHF | TRBJ1-5 | TRBV20-1 | - | many
TGTGCCAGCAGCGCTCCGCATAGGGCCTACAATGAGCAGTTCTTC | CASSAPHRAYNEQFF | TRBJ2-1 | TRBV9 | - | many